The present TCR beta chain was sequenced within a study of cytomegalovirus exposure and HLA in healthy donors. On the study more broadly: In a previous analysis, approximately 110 million unique TCR beta sequences were found from 150 million to 200 million T cells. An early data release held 80 million or so unique TCRs from HLA-typed donors.

General study findings and limits: Likely technical artifact: a cluster of highly shared sequence variants.

The CDR3 consists of 16 residues. V shed 6 bases, J shed 4 bases, and the junction held 13 bases outside the gene matches. CDR1 and CDR2 from the germline V gene are MNHEY and SMNVEV (reference sequence). The PCR made use of 60 Vbeta and 13 Jbeta primers. TCRdb's copy holds only in-frame clones and misses some; the assay was immunoSEQ multiplex PCR. The table lists 150,000 to 200,000 clones, 79% of them singletons, with around 4.8% in the top ten. Notes on this clone: What it recognizes is unknown.

Material: PBMCs. The chain combines TRBV27 with TRBJ1-1, with 8 bases lining up with TRBD1. The receptor's source is a woman in her thirties in good health and CMV-seropositive. CDR3 region: CASRLLTDREGTEAFF. CDR3 sequence (DNA): TGTGCCAGCAGACTGCTGACGGACAGGGAAGGCACTGAAGCTTTCTTT.